This T cell receptor beta chain appears in the sequencing data of a study of OX40 agonist ivuxolimab in advanced cancers. Findings and caveats of the study: Averaged across samples, CD8+ T cells carried more expanded clones than CD4+ did.

Sequencing used immunoSEQ multiplex PCR; TCRdb keeps in-frame clones, though not all of them. The sample includes approximately 50,000 clones, approximately 84% of them seen just once. Trimming took off 3 bases at V and 1 base at J, with 6 bases between the two ends. This CDR3 comprises 13 residues. CDR1 and CDR2 from the germline V gene are LGHNT and FRNRAP. In its sample, this clone was seen a few times. The antigen remains unidentified. The gene calls are TRBV12-5 and TRBJ1-1; tentatively, D is TRBD1 (6 bases). This sequence originates from an adult with an advanced solid tumor such as melanoma, head and neck, liver or kidney cancer. Sequencing used CD4+ or CD8+ T cells sorted from blood, obtained in a trial of the OX40 agonist ivuxolimab. DNA for the CDR3: TGTGCTAGTGGTTTAGGGGGGAACACTGAAGCTTTCTTT. Translated, it gives CASGLGGNTEAFF. Full variable domain (missing parts from reference TRBV12-5 and TRBJ1-1): DARVTQTPRHKVTEMGQEVTMRCQPILGHNTVFWYRQTMMQGLELLAYFRNRAPLDDSGMPKDRFSAEMPDATLATLKIQPSEPRDSAVYFCASGLGGNTEAFFGQGTRLTVV.